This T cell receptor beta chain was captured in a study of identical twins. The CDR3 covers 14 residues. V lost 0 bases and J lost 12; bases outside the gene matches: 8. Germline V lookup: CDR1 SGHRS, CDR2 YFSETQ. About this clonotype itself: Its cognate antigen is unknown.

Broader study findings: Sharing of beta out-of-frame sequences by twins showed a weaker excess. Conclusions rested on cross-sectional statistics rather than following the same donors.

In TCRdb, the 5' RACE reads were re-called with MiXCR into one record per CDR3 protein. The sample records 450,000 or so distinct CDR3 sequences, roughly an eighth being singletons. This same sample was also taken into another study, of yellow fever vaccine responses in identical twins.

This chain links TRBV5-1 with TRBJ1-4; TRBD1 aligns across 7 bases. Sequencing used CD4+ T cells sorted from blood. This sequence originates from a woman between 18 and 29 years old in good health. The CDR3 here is CASSLETRTGELFF. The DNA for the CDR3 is TGCGCCAGCAGCTTGGAGACAAGGACAGGAGAACTGTTTTTT.